The present T cell receptor beta chain was sequenced within a study of blood T cell repertoires in COVID-19. The protocol was immunoSEQ multiplex PCR, while the TCRdb copy is restricted to in-frame clones and leaves out a portion. The table records roughly 200,000 clones, 70% to 90% of them present only once. The receptor comes from a man aged 55 to 70 with acute or convalescent COVID-19. The sequenced material came from peripheral blood.

The CDR3 region has the DNA TGTGCCAGCAGCCACGTAGCGGGAAGGACAGATACGCAGTATTTT. Translating gives CASSHVAGRTDTQYF. V gene TRBV3-1 (or the pseudogene TRBV3-2) combines with J gene TRBJ2-3; 8 nucleotides match TRBD2. The V gene's germline CDR1 is LGHDT and CDR2 YNNKEL (reference sequence). The CDR3 has 15 residues. Losses at the gene ends were 3 bases for V and 3 bases for J; bases not matched to a gene: 5.